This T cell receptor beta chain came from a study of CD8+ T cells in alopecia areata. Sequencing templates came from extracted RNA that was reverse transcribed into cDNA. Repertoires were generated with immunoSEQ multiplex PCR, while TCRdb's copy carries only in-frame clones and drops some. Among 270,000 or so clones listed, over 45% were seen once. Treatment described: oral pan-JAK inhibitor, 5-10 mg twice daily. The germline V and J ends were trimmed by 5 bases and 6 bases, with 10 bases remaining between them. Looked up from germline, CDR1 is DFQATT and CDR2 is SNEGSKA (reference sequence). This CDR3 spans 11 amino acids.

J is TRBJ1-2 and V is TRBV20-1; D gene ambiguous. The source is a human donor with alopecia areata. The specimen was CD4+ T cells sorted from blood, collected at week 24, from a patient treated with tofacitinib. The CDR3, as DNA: TGCAGTGCTGGGAGGACGGATGGCTACACCTTC. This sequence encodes CSAGRTDGYTF.